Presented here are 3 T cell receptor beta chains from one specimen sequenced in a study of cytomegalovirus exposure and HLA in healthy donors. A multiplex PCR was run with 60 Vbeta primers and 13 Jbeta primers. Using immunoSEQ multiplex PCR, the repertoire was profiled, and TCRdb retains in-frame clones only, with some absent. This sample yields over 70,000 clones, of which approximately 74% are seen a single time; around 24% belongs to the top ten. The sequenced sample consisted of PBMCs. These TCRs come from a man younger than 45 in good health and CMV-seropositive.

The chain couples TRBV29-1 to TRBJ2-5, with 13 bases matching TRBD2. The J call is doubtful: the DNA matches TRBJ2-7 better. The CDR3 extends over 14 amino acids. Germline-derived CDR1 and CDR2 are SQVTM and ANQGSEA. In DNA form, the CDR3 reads TGCAGCGTCTGGACTAGCGGGAGTTACTACGAGCAGTACTTC. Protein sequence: CSVWTSGSYYEQYF.

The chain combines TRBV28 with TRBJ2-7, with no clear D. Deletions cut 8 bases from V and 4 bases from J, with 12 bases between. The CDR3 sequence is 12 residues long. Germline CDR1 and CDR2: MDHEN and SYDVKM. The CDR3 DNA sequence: TGTGCCAGCTGCCCACGAGCTTACGAGCAGTACTTC. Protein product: CASCPRAYEQYF. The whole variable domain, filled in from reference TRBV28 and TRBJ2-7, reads DVKVTQSSRYLVKRTGEKVFLECVQDMDHENMFWYRQDPGLGLRLIYFSYDVKMKEKGDIPEGYSVSREKKERFSLILESASTNQTSMYLCASCPRAYEQYFGPGTRLTVT.

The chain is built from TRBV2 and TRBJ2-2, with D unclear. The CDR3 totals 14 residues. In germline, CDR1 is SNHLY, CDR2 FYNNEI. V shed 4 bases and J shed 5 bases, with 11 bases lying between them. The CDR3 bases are TGTGCCAGCAGTGGTGCAAGAGAGACCGGGGAGCTGTTTTTT. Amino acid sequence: CASSGARETGELFF.